The rows below give T cell receptor beta chains drawn from one sample of a study of early T cells in non-severe SARS-CoV-2 infection. MiXCR, applied by TCRdb to the 5' RACE reads, yields one record per CDR3 protein. Here the sample spans some 45,000 distinct CDR3 sequences, roughly 7% being singletons. The sample consisted of whole blood. The receptors were sampled from an adult who was a healthcare worker with PCR-confirmed SARS-CoV-2 infection or an uninfected control (not recorded which). Each CDR3 is given with its conserved first and last residue. D genes are given only for firm matches. Size tells how often a clone was seen (once, few, many) or the class of an expanded clone, and some rows leave it out.

D gene	V gene	clone size	J gene	CDR3 DNA	CDR3 protein
TRBD2	TRBV9	few	TRBJ2-3	TGTGCCAGCAGCGTAGACAGAGCGGGGGGGCCAGGAGATACGCAGTATTTT	CASSVDRAGGPGDTQYF
NA	TRBV18	few	TRBJ2-3	TGTGCCAGCTCACAGAGCATCTCAGATACGCAGTATTTT	CASSQSISDTQYF
NA	TRBV12-3/TRBV12-4	many	TRBJ1-4	TGTGCCAGCAGTTTCTGGGGGGCGTCGGAAAAACTGTTTTTT	CASSFWGASEKLFF
NA	TRBV19	many	TRBJ2-1	TGTGCCAGTAGTCCCCGTGCGGGGCGGGGATTCAATGAGCAGTTCTTC	CASSPRAGRGFNEQFF
NA	TRBV28	NA	TRBJ2-7	TGTGCCAGCAGTCAACTAAGTCAGCAGTACTTC	CASSQLSQQYF
NA	TRBV9	many	TRBJ2-7	TGTGCCAGCAGCGTAGACAGTTTCTACGAGCAGTACTTC	CASSVDSFYEQYF
NA	TRBV7-9	many	TRBJ1-1	TGTGCCAGCAGCACCCAGGGTAACACTGAAGCTTTCTTT	CASSTQGNTEAFF
TRBD2	TRBV13	NA	TRBJ2-3	TGTGCCAGCAGCTCCACATGGACTAGCGGGGATGATACGCAGTATTTT	CASSSTWTSGDDTQYF
NA	TRBV5-1	NA	TRBJ2-3	TGCGCCAGCAGCTTGGAACGGCTGACAGATACGCAGTATTTT	CASSLERLTDTQYF
NA	TRBV29-1	few	TRBJ2-3	TGCAGCGTTGTCCCGGGACTCCTCACAGATACGCAGTATTTT	CSVVPGLLTDTQYF
NA	TRBV24-1	NA	TRBJ2-1	TGTGCCACCAGTGAACACGACATGGGGCTAATGGGGCAGTTCTTC	CATSEHDMGLMGQFF
TRBD1	TRBV4-3	NA	TRBJ2-7	TGCGCCAGCAGCCAAGACCTAGGGACAGCCAGCTCCTACGAGCAGTACTTC	CASSQDLGTASSYEQYF
NA	TRBV5-1	many	TRBJ2-2	TGCGCCAGCCGCCAGGGCGCGAACACCGGGGAGCTGTTTTTT	CASRQGANTGELFF
NA	TRBV6-1	many	TRBJ2-3	TGTGCCAGCACCAGGACTGGAGATACGCAGTATTTT	CASTRTGDTQYF
NA	TRBV5-6	few	TRBJ1-2	TGTGCCAGCAGCTTCGGAACAGGCACCTACGGCTACACCTTC	CASSFGTGTYGYTF
TRBD1	TRBV28	NA	TRBJ2-7	TGTGCCAGCAGAACCCAAGACAGGGATTGGTACGAGCAGTACTTC	CASRTQDRDWYEQYF
NA	TRBV5-1	many	TRBJ2-5	TGCGCCAGCAGTTGGCTTCCCATCGAAGAGACCCAGTACTTC	CASSWLPIEETQYF
TRBD2	TRBV20-1	many	TRBJ2-1	TGCAGTGCTAGCGGATGGGGGGGGGCCTACAATGAGCAGTTCTTC	CSASGWGGAYNEQFF
TRBD2	TRBV24-1	NA	TRBJ2-1	TGTGCCACCAGTGACCCCGGGACTAGCGGGGGGGCCTTGATTTGGAATGAGCAGTTCTTC	CATSDPGTSGGALIWNEQFF
NA	TRBV4-2	many	TRBJ2-3	TGTGCCAGCAGCCCAGGAGGGGGGGCGGCAGATACGCAGTATTTT	CASSPGGGAADTQYF
TRBD2	TRBV24-1	few	TRBJ2-2	TGTGCCACCAGTGATTGGACTAGCGGGGATTACACCGGGGAGCTGTTTTTT	CATSDWTSGDYTGELFF
NA	TRBV20-1	few	TRBJ2-7	TGCAGTGCTCCCCGTTGGGGAGCATCCTACGAGCAGTACTTC	CSAPRWGASYEQYF
NA	TRBV20-1	many	TRBJ1-5	TGCAGTGCTCGCACTAAGGACAGCCTTGATCAGCCCCAGCATTTT	CSARTKDSLDQPQHF
NA	TRBV7-2	NA	TRBJ2-7	TGTGCCAGCAGCTTAGTCGACAGCTACGAGCAGTACTTC	CASSLVDSYEQYF
TRBD1	TRBV20-1	NA	TRBJ2-7	TGCAGTGTCTCACAGGGGGGTAAGGACGAGCAGTACTTC	CSVSQGGKDEQYF
TRBD1	TRBV7-6	NA	TRBJ1-1	TGTGCCAGCAGCCTCAGGGGGAGCACTGAAGCTTTCTTT	CASSLRGSTEAFF
TRBD1	TRBV9	many	TRBJ1-1	TGTGCCAGCAGCGCGGCCGTGGGACAGGTAAACACTGAAGCTTTCTTT	CASSAAVGQVNTEAFF
NA	TRBV29-1	many	TRBJ2-3	TGCAGCGCCACAGGAAGACAAAGCACAGATACGCAGTATTTT	CSATGRQSTDTQYF
NA	TRBV27	few	TRBJ2-2	TGTGCCAGCAGTTTATGGGGTTCCGGGGAGCTGTTTTTT	CASSLWGSGELFF
NA	TRBV11-2	NA	TRBJ2-7	TGTGCCAGCAGCTTGATAAGCGAGCAGTACTTC	CASSLISEQYF
NA	TRBV10-3	NA	TRBJ1-2	TGTGCCATCAGTGATATTAAGGTTCGGGCTAACTATGGCTACACCTTC	CAISDIKVRANYGYTF